This paragraph reports one T cell receptor beta chain. The antigen remains unidentified. The data stem from a study of T cell responses to AZD1222 COVID-19 vaccine. Study-wide points: The breadth and depth of Spike-specific TCRs increased once two AZD1222 doses had been given.

Germline V gives CDR1 MDHEN, CDR2 SYDVKM. CDR3 size: 14 residues. Trimming shortened V by 7 bases and J by 5 bases, and 12 bases separated the two germline ends. Assay: immunoSEQ multiplex PCR; the TCRdb copy retains only in-frame clones and omits some. The profile shows roughly 99,000 clones, about 85% of them singletons. This TCR was recovered from an adult who received the AZD1222 COVID-19 vaccine. The genes are TRBV28 and TRBJ1-6; no definite D call. The specimen comprised peripheral blood, sampled 28 days after the second AZD1222 dose. The CDR3 is CASMIGQHNSPLHF. DNA for the CDR3: TGTGCCAGCATGATCGGGCAGCATAATTCACCCCTCCACTTT.